This TCR beta chain was obtained from a study of T cell responses to AZD1222 COVID-19 vaccine. Study-wide results and limits: Nearly half of the spike-specific TCRs reportedly recognize variant regions that carry no mutations. It should be noted that donors were predominantly white British and more often female, and clonal diversity was possibly underestimated.

This clone has just one count. Its specificity is not known. This table comes from immunoSEQ multiplex PCR, and its TCRdb copy is limited to in-frame clones, with some not included. The sample holds 100,000 to 150,000 clones, more than 75% seen once. Germline-derived CDR1 and CDR2 are SNHLY and FYNNEI. Trimming pared 8 bases from V and 2 bases from J, leaving 10 bases between. The CDR3 runs 13 residues. The rearrangement joins TRBV2 to TRBJ2-1; weak D call: TRBD2 (5 bases). This specimen consisted of peripheral blood, obtained 28 days after the second AZD1222 dose. The receptor comes from an adult who received the AZD1222 COVID-19 vaccine. The CDR3 loop reads CASLEATYNEQFF. The DNA of the CDR3 is TGTGCCAGCCTGGAGGCAACCTACAATGAGCAGTTCTTC.